Described below is a single T cell receptor beta chain sequence and its context. Its antigen is not known. The sample is drawn from a study of beta chain features in type 1 diabetes. Study-wide results and caveats: In comparison with healthy donors, patients had naive, central memory and Treg TCRB repertoires that appeared more similar. The study found moderately but significantly shorter TCRB CDR3s in all four CD4+ subsets of Type 1 diabetes patients.

Every isolated RNA sample was fully reverse transcribed, so sequencing captured expressed TCRB transcripts. The assay was immunoSEQ multiplex PCR, and TCRdb's table has in-frame clones only and misses some. The sample consists of fewer than 300,000 clones, 9.5% to 13% of them appearing once. Specimen: naive CD4+ T cells from blood. The TCR sequence derives from a man aged 25 to 45 with type 1 diabetes.

The CDR3 DNA is TGTGCCAGCGTCTACAGGGTGGGGTTTAATTCACCCCTCCACTTT. Translated: CASVYRVGFNSPLHF. The chain combines TRBV28 with TRBJ1-6; the D gene is possibly TRBD1 (6 bases). Germline V gene sequence: CDR1 MDHEN, CDR2 SYDVKM. The length of the CDR3 is 15 residues. V dropped 8 bases and J dropped 6 bases, with 17 bases sitting between them.